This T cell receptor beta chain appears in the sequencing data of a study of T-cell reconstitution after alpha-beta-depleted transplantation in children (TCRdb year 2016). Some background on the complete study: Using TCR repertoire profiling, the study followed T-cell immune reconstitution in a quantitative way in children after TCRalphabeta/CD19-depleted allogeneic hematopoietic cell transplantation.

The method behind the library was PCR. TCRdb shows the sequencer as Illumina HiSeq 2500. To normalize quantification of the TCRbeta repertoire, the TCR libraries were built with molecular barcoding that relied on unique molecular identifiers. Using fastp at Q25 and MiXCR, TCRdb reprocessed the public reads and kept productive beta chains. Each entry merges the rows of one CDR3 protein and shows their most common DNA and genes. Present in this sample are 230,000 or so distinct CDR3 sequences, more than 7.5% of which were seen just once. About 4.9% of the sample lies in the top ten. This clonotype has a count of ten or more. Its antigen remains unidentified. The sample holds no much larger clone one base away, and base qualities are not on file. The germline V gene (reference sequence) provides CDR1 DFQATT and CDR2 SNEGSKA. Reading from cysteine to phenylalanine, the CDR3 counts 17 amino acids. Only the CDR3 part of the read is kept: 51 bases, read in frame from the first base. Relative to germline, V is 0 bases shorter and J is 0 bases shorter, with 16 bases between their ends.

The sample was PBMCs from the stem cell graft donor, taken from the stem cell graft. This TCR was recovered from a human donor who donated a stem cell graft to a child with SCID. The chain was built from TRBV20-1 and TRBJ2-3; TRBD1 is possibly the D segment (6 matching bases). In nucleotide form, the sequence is TGCAGTGCTAGAGACCCCGGGCAGGGGATAAGCACAGATACGCAGTATTTT. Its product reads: CSARDPGQGISTDTQYF.